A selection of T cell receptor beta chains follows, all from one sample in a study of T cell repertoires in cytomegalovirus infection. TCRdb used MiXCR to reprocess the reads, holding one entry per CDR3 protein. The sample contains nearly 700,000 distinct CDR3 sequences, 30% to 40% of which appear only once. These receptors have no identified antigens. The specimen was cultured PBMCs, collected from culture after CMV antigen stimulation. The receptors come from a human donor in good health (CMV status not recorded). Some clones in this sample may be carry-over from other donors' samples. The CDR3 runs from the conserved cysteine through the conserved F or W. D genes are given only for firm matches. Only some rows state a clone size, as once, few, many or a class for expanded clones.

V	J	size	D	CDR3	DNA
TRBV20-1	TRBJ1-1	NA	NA	CSAPSGTSNTEAFF	TGCAGTGCCCCCTCCGGGACATCAAACACTGAAGCTTTCTTT
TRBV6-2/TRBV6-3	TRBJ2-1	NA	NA	CASQFGVEQFF	TGTGCCAGTCAATTCGGAGTTGAGCAGTTCTTC
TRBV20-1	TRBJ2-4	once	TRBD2	CSARERGGLVIQYF	TGCAGTGCTAGAGAGCGGGGGGGCCTCGTCATTCAGTACTTC
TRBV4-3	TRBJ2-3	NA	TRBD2	CASSQRAAGVEPDTQYF	TGCGCCAGCAGCCAACGAGCAGCGGGAGTGGAGCCAGATACGCAGTATTTT
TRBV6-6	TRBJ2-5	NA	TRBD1	CASKKATGMETQYF	TGTGCCAGCAAAAAGGCGACAGGGATGGAGACCCAGTACTTC
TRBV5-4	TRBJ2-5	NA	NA	CASSLGVSQETQYF	TGTGCCAGCAGCTTGGGAGTCAGTCAAGAGACCCAGTACTTC
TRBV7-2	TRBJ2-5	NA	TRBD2	CASSRTSGISAETQYF	TGTGCCAGCAGCAGGACTAGCGGGATATCAGCAGAGACCCAGTACTTC
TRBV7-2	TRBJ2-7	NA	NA	CASSLRGSGGLYEQYF	TGTGCCAGCAGCTTAAGGGGGTCGGGGGGCCTGTACGAGCAGTACTTC
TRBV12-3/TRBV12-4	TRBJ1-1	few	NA	CASSMGRGTEAFF	TGTGCCAGCAGTATGGGGCGGGGCACTGAAGCTTTCTTT
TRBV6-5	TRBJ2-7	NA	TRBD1	CASSYQGDEQYF	TGTGCCAGCAGTTACCAGGGGGACGAGCAGTACTTC
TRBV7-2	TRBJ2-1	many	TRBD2	CASSQLPGGGFYNEQFF	TGTGCCAGCAGCCAACTCCCCGGCGGGGGGTTCTACAATGAGCAGTTCTTC
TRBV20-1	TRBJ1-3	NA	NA	CSARGPGNTIYF	TGCAGTGCTAGAGGTCCCGGAAACACCATATATTTT
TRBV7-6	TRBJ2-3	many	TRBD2	CASSLEAGGSQDTQYF	TGTGCCAGCAGCTTAGAAGCGGGAGGGTCCCAAGATACGCAGTATTTT
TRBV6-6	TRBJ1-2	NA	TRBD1	CASKDRGIDGYTF	TGTGCCAGCAAAGACAGGGGAATCGATGGCTACACCTTC
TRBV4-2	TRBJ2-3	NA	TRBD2	CASSPHPGLAGGDTQYF	TGTGCCAGCAGCCCGCACCCCGGACTAGCGGGCGGGGATACGCAGTATTTT
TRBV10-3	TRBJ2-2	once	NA	CAISDGGYTGELFF	TGTGCCATCAGTGACGGGGGTTACACCGGGGAGCTGTTTTTT
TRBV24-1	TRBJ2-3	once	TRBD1	CATSDWGDRGSDTQYF	TGTGCCACCAGTGACTGGGGGGACAGGGGCTCAGATACGCAGTATTTT
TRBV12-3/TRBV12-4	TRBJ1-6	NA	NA	CASSLAVGSTDNSPLHF	TGTGCCAGCAGTTTAGCGGTGGGTTCGACAGATAATTCACCCCTCCACTTT
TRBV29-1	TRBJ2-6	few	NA	CSARAAGANVLTF	TGCAGCGCCAGGGCTGCTGGGGCCAACGTCCTGACTTTC
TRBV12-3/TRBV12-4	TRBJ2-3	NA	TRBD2	CASRLGGAGAGTDTQYF	TGTGCCAGCAGACTTGGGGGAGCGGGAGCGGGCACAGATACGCAGTATTTT
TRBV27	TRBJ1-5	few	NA	CASSPWGGGQPQHF	TGTGCCAGCAGTCCATGGGGGGGGGGTCAGCCCCAGCATTTT